There are many counts of the clone carrying this T cell receptor (beta chain). Looked up from germline, CDR1 is DFQATT and CDR2 is SNEGSKA (reference sequence). With V trimmed by 3 bases and J by 2 bases, 6 bases remained unmatched. The CDR3 runs to 14 residues. A sample-barcoded 5' primer and a J-beta primer mix were used in a second PCR of about 6 to 12 cycles. Every cDNA molecule carried a tag from a template-switch adaptor bearing 12 random nucleotides. TCRdb analysed the 5' RACE reads with MiXCR anew, one entry per CDR3 protein. The sample consists of roughly 560,000 distinct CDR3 sequences, 24% of them appearing once. The data belong to a study of blood T cells in healthy people across ages. This same sample was also part of a study on T cells of mothers and their children. As reported in that work: Per mother, over 9 million TCR beta CDR3 reads were obtained; per child, roughly 2.8 million.

The chain uses TRBV20-1 and TRBJ1-2, with TRBD1 matching over 7 bases. The sample consisted of blood. This TCR was sampled from a boy aged 5-17 years in good health. CDR3 sequence (DNA): TGCAGTGCTAGTCCCGGACAGGCGAACTATGGCTACACCTTC. Its translation is CSASPGQANYGYTF.